The subject of this entry is one TCR beta chain. Those who participated ranged in age from roughly 18 to 90 years and resided in about two dozen US areas. These data belong to a study of blood T cell repertoires in COVID-19. Overall study: Both acute and convalescent COVID-19 samples were obtained from the United States, Italy and Spain.

Method: immunoSEQ multiplex PCR; TCRdb's copy keeps in-frame clones and lacks some. The sample holds about 140,000 clones, about 75% seen once. From germline, CDR1 is LNHDA and CDR2 SQIVND (reference sequence). V lost 5 bases and J lost 1; bases outside the gene matches: 10. The CDR3 is 16 residues long. This sequence originates from a woman aged 45 to 65 who had recovered from COVID-19. The V gene is TRBV19, the J gene TRBJ1-1, with 7 bases matching TRBD1. Sequencing was carried out using PBMCs or T cells enriched from blood (not recorded which). The CDR3 sequence is CASSDRTGPENTEAFF. The DNA for the CDR3 is TGTGCCAGTAGTGATAGGACAGGCCCCGAGAACACTGAAGCTTTCTTT. Full variable domain (outside the CDR3, taken from reference TRBV19 and TRBJ1-1): DGGITQSPKYLFRKEGQNVTLSCEQNLNHDAMYWYRQDPGQGLRLIYYSQIVNDFQKGDIAEGYSVSREKKESFPLTVTSAQKNPTAFYLCASSDRTGPENTEAFFGQGTRLTVV.